This T cell receptor (beta chain) was sequenced during a study of blood T cell repertoires in COVID-19. A few counts support this clone. Sequenced by immunoSEQ multiplex PCR; TCRdb stores in-frame clones only, minus some. The sample consists of around 50,000 clones, roughly four fifths of them appearing once. CDR1 is SGHRS and CDR2 is YFSETQ in the germline V gene. This CDR3 region has 16 residues. Trimming stripped 9 bases from V and 0 bases from J, with 19 bases between. V usage is TRBV5-1 and J usage is TRBJ1-5, with unresolved D. The TCR comes from a woman at least 80 years old with acute or convalescent COVID-19. Source material: peripheral blood. The CDR3 protein is CATRGRAEVSNQPQHF. DNA for the CDR3: TGCGCCACCCGGGGTAGGGCGGAAGTTAGCAATCAGCCCCAGCATTTT.